This T cell receptor (beta chain) was found in a study of blood T cell repertoires in COVID-19. Study context: The samples span acute and convalescent COVID-19 from the United States, Italy and Spain.

As handled by the study authors: Reference gene primer amplification gave nucleated cell count estimates. Repertoires were generated with immunoSEQ multiplex PCR, while TCRdb's copy carries only in-frame clones and drops some. For V, J and clone size, that table is used; D and trimming come from the DNA. The data contain about 200,000 clones, around 84% of them singletons. Germline V gives CDR1 LNHDA, CDR2 SQIVND (reference sequence). This CDR3 is 14 amino acids long. V was shortened by 3 bases and J by 4 bases, with 10 bases between the two germline ends. Worth noting for this clone: This same CDR3 is encoded by further DNA sequences in the sample.

The chain links TRBV19 to TRBJ2-1; D might be TRBD2 (5 bases). Material for sequencing was peripheral blood. The receptor's source is an elderly man with acute or convalescent COVID-19. The CDR3 DNA reads TGTGCCAGTAGTATCGGGGATCGGTACAATGAGCAGTTCTTC. Translated: CASSIGDRYNEQFF.